Below, 22 T cell receptor beta chains from the same sample are listed, as sequenced in a study of blood T cell repertoires in COVID-19. Only in-frame clones appear in the TCRdb table, and some are missing; sequencing was by immunoSEQ multiplex PCR. The table has about 150,000 clones, roughly 85% seen once; the top ten hold roughly 4.3%. Sequencing was done on a sample of PBMCs or T cells enriched from blood (not recorded which). These receptors originate from a man between 45 and 60 years old who had recovered from COVID-19.

V and J are TRBV7-6 and TRBJ2-3; TRBD1 matches 10 bases. Trimming removed 8 bases from V and 4 bases from J; junction bases left unmatched: 6. CDR3 length: 14 amino acids. CDR1 and CDR2 (germline): SGHVS, FNYEAQ. The CDR3 nucleotides are TGTGCCAGCGGCGACAGGGGGCTATCAGATACGCAGTATTTT. Its translation: CASGDRGLSDTQYF. Using reference TRBV7-6 and TRBJ2-3 for the parts outside the CDR3, the full variable domain is GAGVSQSPRYKVTKRGQDVALRCDPISGHVSLYWYRQALGQGPEFLTYFNYEAQQDKSGLPNDRFSAERPEGSISTLTIQRTEQRDSAMYRCASGDRGLSDTQYFGPGTRLTVL.

The chain couples TRBV19 to TRBJ1-1; TRBD1 matches at 7 bases. Germline V CDR1 and CDR2: LNHDA, SQIVND (reference sequence). V shed 7 bases and J 3 bases; nucleotides not matched to a gene: 11. The CDR3 runs to 15 residues. The CDR3 loop is CASTEIGQAHTEAFF. The CDR3 coding sequence is TGTGCCAGTACCGAAATAGGACAGGCCCACACTGAAGCTTTCTTT.

The V call is TRBV12-5, the J call TRBJ2-1, with TRBD2 identical over 12 bases. Trimming at V came to 7 bases and at J to 8 bases, leaving 3 bases not matched to a gene. CDR1 LGHNT and CDR2 FRNRAP come from the germline V gene. This CDR3 has 13 amino acids. The CDR3 is CASASGRGDEQFF. The DNA for the CDR3 is TGTGCTAGTGCTAGCGGGAGGGGAGATGAGCAGTTCTTC.

This clone came up a few times. The chain is built from TRBV7-2 and TRBJ2-5; TRBD2 matches at 14 bases. The V gene's germline CDR1 is SGHTA and CDR2 FQGNSA. V trimming: 5 bases; J trimming: 0 bases; junction bases outside the gene matches: 11. The CDR3 has 19 amino acids. CDR3 bases: TGTGCCAGCAGCCCCCCAATCGGGACTAGCGGGGGATACCAAGAGACCCAGTACTTC. This encodes CASSPPIGTSGGYQETQYF.

The chain carries TRBV12-5 and TRBJ1-2, with D perhaps matching TRBD1 (6 bases). Germline CDR1 reads LGHNT; CDR2 reads FRNRAP. V shed 6 bases and J shed 0 bases, with 20 bases lying between them. The CDR3 runs 17 residues. CDR3 protein: CASGIQGRGGSNYGYTF. CDR3 bases: TGTGCTAGTGGCATACAGGGACGGGGTGGATCTAACTATGGCTACACCTTC.

This clone appeared a single time. The gene calls are TRBV7-9 and TRBJ2-3; perhaps TRBD1 as D (5 bases). CDR1 and CDR2 (germline): SEHNR, FQNEAQ (reference sequence). The CDR3 sequence is 16 residues long. The V gene lost 4 bases and the J gene lost 4 bases, with 18 bases spanning the gap. The CDR3 loop reads CASSSPSQGRADTQYF. Here the CDR3 DNA reads TGTGCCAGCAGCTCCCCCTCGCAGGGTAGGGCAGATACGCAGTATTTT.

This clone was seen more than once but under ten times. This sequence joins TRBV4-1 and TRBJ1-5; maybe TRBD1 (5 bases). The CDR3 covers 16 residues. V lost 4 bases to trimming and J lost 9 bases, with 22 bases between them. The germline V gene encodes CDR1 MGHRA and CDR2 YSYEKL. The DNA for the CDR3 is TGCGCCAGCAGCCCGGAGGGGTCGGCTATCGTTCCGCCCCAGCATTTT. This codes for CASSPEGSAIVPPQHF.

The chain is built from TRBV27 and TRBJ2-5; tentative D call: TRBD2 (6 bases). This CDR3 contains 15 residues. From germline, CDR1 is MNHEY and CDR2 SMNVEV (reference sequence). The germline V and J ends were trimmed by 6 bases and 5 bases, with 19 bases remaining between them. The CDR3 bases are TGTGCCAGCAGCCCCGACGGGGGTCATGGGGAGACCCAGTACTTC. Residues: CASSPDGGHGETQYF.

The chain combines TRBV5-4 with TRBJ1-2; unclear D gene. The V end was cut by 4 bases, the J end by 3 bases, with 25 bases between. Germline V gene sequence: CDR1 SGHNT, CDR2 YYREEE (reference sequence). The CDR3 runs to 18 residues. In nucleotides, the CDR3 is TGTGCCAGCAGCCCCGGCGGTCGGGTTCCCCATTTCGACTATGGCTACACCTTC. It translates to CASSPGGRVPHFDYGYTF. Full variable domain (remainder filled in from reference TRBV5-4 and TRBJ1-2): ETGVTQSPTHLIKTRGQQVTLRCSSQSGHNTVSWYQQALGQGPQFIFQYYREEENGRGNFPPRFSGLQFPNYSSELNVNALELDDSALYLCASSPGGRVPHFDYGYTFGSGTRLTVV.

The J gene is TRBJ1-1, the V gene TRBV24-1; tentatively, D is TRBD1 (5 bases). Germline assignment: CDR1 KGHDR and CDR2 SFDVKD. This CDR3 has 11 amino acids. Trimming removed 10 bases from V and 3 bases from J, with 8 bases in between. The CDR3 loop reads CATEGDTEAFF. The CDR3 nucleotides are TGTGCCACAGAAGGGGACACTGAAGCTTTCTTT.

The chain joins TRBV28 to TRBJ1-4; 7 bases are a match to TRBD1. The junction had 11 bases not matched to a gene; V was cut back by 5 bases and J by 8 bases. This CDR3 has 15 amino acids. Per the germline V gene, CDR1 is MDHEN and CDR2 is SYDVKM. This chain's CDR3 is CASSPPGTASEKLFF. CDR3 nucleotide sequence: TGTGCCAGCAGTCCCCCCGGGACAGCAAGCGAAAAACTGTTTTTT.

The V gene is TRBV28, the J gene TRBJ2-5, with D tentatively TRBD2 (5 bases). V was clipped by 5 bases and J by 1 base, with 8 bases between them. Germline values: CDR1 MDHEN, CDR2 SYDVKM. There are 13 residues in the CDR3. CDR3 sequence: CASSPGIQETQYF. CDR3 bases: TGTGCCAGCAGTCCCGGGATCCAAGAGACCCAGTACTTC.

CDR3 sequence reads: CASSPPAQPQHF. In DNA form, the CDR3 reads TGTGCCAGCTCACCACCAGCTCAGCCCCAGCATTTT. The chain is built from TRBV18 and TRBJ1-5; D not certain. Per the germline V gene, CDR1 is KGHSH and CDR2 is LQKENI. The CDR3 spans 12 residues. Trimming removed 0 bases at V and 6 bases at J, with 3 bases between.

The rearrangement joins TRBV3-1 (or the pseudogene TRBV3-2) to TRBJ1-2, with TRBD1 as a possible D gene (5 bases). The ends were cut back, 4 bases at V and 8 bases at J, with 20 bases in the middle. Per germline, CDR1 LGHDT and CDR2 YNNKEL (reference sequence). The CDR3 length is 15 residues. CDR3 residues: CASSPWWAGGNGYTF. CDR3 DNA sequence: TGTGCCAGCAGCCCCTGGTGGGCCGGGGGAAACGGCTACACCTTC.

This clone was observed once. The rearrangement joins TRBV7-6 to TRBJ2-1; 9 bases fit TRBD2. CDR3 size: 16 residues. Trimming removed 3 bases from V and 5 bases from J; junction bases left unmatched: 8. Germline lookup yields CDR1 SGHVS and CDR2 FNYEAQ. The CDR3 coding sequence is TGTGCCAGCAGCTTCTCTCCTAGCGGGGTAGACAATGAGCAGTTCTTC. Amino acid sequence: CASSFSPSGVDNEQFF.

The chain recombines TRBV2 with TRBJ2-1, with 9 bases matching TRBD2. The germline gives CDR1 SNHLY, CDR2 FYNNEI. Trimming removed 4 bases from V and 4 bases from J; junction bases left unmatched: 5. The CDR3 spans 15 residues. For the CDR3, the DNA is TGTGCCAGCAGTGTAAGCGGGGGGCTTTACAATGAGCAGTTCTTC. Translation: CASSVSGGLYNEQFF.

V is TRBV7-2 and J is TRBJ2-3; a possible D gene is TRBD2 (5 bases). The CDR3 runs to 15 residues. Trimming removed 5 bases at V and 4 bases at J, with 16 bases between. Germline V CDR1 and CDR2: SGHTA, FQGNSA. CDR3 coding DNA: TGTGCCAGCAGCCCCGGGATCAGCATTGCAGATACGCAGTATTTT. It translates to CASSPGISIADTQYF.

The chain couples TRBV5-1 to TRBJ1-4, with 12 bases fitting TRBD1. This CDR3 has 16 amino acids. The J segment lost 7 bases and the V segment lost 5 bases, leaving 9 bases of the junction unmatched. Germline CDR1 and CDR2: SGHRS and YFSETQ. The CDR3 protein is CASRTGTGGASEKLFF. The CDR3 DNA follows: TGCGCCAGCAGAACCGGGACAGGGGGCGCATCTGAAAAACTGTTTTTT.

V gene TRBV4-1 combines with J gene TRBJ2-7; 7 bases line up with TRBD1. V trimming: 1 base; J trimming: 1 base; junction bases outside the gene matches: 1. Germline V lookup: CDR1 MGHRA, CDR2 YSYEKL. This CDR3 contains 14 residues. CDR3 protein: CASSQAGQSYEQYF. CDR3 bases: TGCGCCAGCAGCCAAGCGGGACAGTCCTACGAGCAGTACTTC.

The genes are TRBV11-2 and TRBJ1-2; TRBD1 aligns across 8 bases. With 5 bases clipped from V and 3 bases from J, the junction kept 8 bases outside the gene matches. The CDR3 has 15 residues. Looked up from germline, CDR1 is SGHAT and CDR2 is FQNNGV. The CDR3 loop reads CASSLRTGSHYGYTF. In DNA form, the CDR3 reads TGTGCCAGCAGCCTCCGGACAGGGAGTCACTATGGCTACACCTTC.

The genes are TRBV5-5 and TRBJ2-1, with 16 bases lining up with TRBD2. This CDR3 has 18 residues. Trimming took 1 base from V and 8 from J; bases not matched to a gene: 9. Per germline, CDR1 SGHKS and CDR2 YYEKEE (reference sequence). CDR3 sequence: CASSLPPGLAGGQDEQFF. Here the CDR3 DNA reads TGTGCCAGCAGCTTGCCCCCGGGACTAGCGGGGGGGCAGGATGAGCAGTTCTTC. Filled out from reference TRBV5-5 and TRBJ2-1, the complete variable domain reads DAGVTQSPTHLIKTRGQQVTLRCSPISGHKSVSWYQQVLGQGPQFIFQYYEKEERGRGNFPDRFSARQFPNYSSELNVNALLLGDSALYLCASSLPPGLAGGQDEQFFGPGTRLTVL.

The chain is built from TRBV6-6 and TRBJ2-7; TRBD1 matches at 11 bases. CDR1 is MNHNY, CDR2 SVGAGI, per germline (reference sequence). V shed 2 bases and J 3 bases; nucleotides not matched to a gene: 6. The CDR3 consists of 16 residues. CDR3 region: CASSYARTGGSYEQYV. The DNA for the CDR3 is TGTGCCAGCAGTTACGCCCGGACAGGGGGCAGCTACGAGCAGTACGTC.